These T cell receptor beta chains were read from a single sample in a study of blood T cell repertoires in COVID-19. Only in-frame clones appear in the TCRdb table, and some are missing; sequencing was by immunoSEQ multiplex PCR. The sample holds 230,000 or so clones, around 88% seen once. The source material was PBMCs or T cells enriched from blood (not recorded which). The receptors here all came from a woman between 40 and 55 years old with acute COVID-19. Both conserved end residues are part of each CDR3. A D gene is named only where the DNA matches it firmly. Clone size is shown for a subset of rows, as once, few, many or a class of expanded clone.

CDR3 protein,CDR3 DNA,V gene,D gene,J gene,clone size
CASSLLAGGTETQYF,TGTGCCAGCAGCCTACTAGCGGGAGGGACAGAGACCCAGTACTTC,TRBV3-1/TRBV3-2,TRBD2,TRBJ2-5,-
CASSFFGVSGFPTDTQYF,TGTGCCAGCAGTTTTTTTGGCGTGAGCGGGTTTCCGACAGATACGCAGTATTTT,TRBV27,-,TRBJ2-3,few
CASSYDSTGRKLFF,TGTGCCAGCAGTTACGATTCGACAGGGAGGAAACTGTTTTTT,TRBV6-6,TRBD1,TRBJ1-4,-
CASSQVGGGKETQYF,TGCGCCAGCAGCCAAGTCGGCGGCGGTAAAGAGACCCAGTACTTC,TRBV4-3,-,TRBJ2-5,-
CAKTSGGPGETQYF,TGTGCCAAGACTAGCGGGGGGCCGGGGGAGACCCAGTACTTC,TRBV6-4,TRBD2,TRBJ2-5,-
CASSIGQGSGANVLTF,TGTGCCAGTAGTATTGGCCAGGGGTCCGGGGCCAACGTCCTGACTTTC,TRBV19,-,TRBJ2-6,-
CASSAGRYNEQFF,TGTGCCAGTAGTGCAGGGAGGTACAATGAGCAGTTCTTC,TRBV19,-,TRBJ2-1,-
CASSLSSGGAISTDTQYF,TGTGCCAGCAGCTTGTCTAGCGGGGGGGCCATTAGCACAGATACGCAGTATTTT,TRBV5-4,TRBD2,TRBJ2-3,-
CASSPIRGATEAFF,TGTGCCAGCAGCCCGATACGAGGAGCCACTGAAGCTTTCTTT,TRBV7-8,-,TRBJ1-1,-
CASSLSYRVDTEAFF,TGCGCCAGCAGTCTTAGTTACAGGGTAGACACTGAAGCTTTCTTT,TRBV4-3,-,TRBJ1-1,-
CATSASGTRESEAFF,TGTGCCACCAGTGCTTCAGGTACCCGTGAGTCTGAAGCTTTCTTT,TRBV24-1,-,TRBJ1-1,-
CASSRQQGDTEAFF,TGCGCCAGCAGCCGACAACAGGGGGACACTGAAGCTTTCTTT,TRBV4-1,TRBD1,TRBJ1-1,-
CASRLVTDTQYF,TGCGCCAGCAGACTCGTCACAGATACGCAGTATTTT,TRBV5-1,-,TRBJ2-3,-
CASKGQGAIEEYF,TGTGCCAGCAAGGGACAGGGGGCGATTGAGGAGTACTTC,TRBV6-6,TRBD1,TRBJ2-7,-
CASSQVKTGGGNYGYTF,TGTGCCAGCAGCCAAGTCAAGACAGGGGGAGGCAACTATGGCTACACCTTC,TRBV3-1/TRBV3-2,TRBD1,TRBJ1-2,-
CASSQEPGRGEKLFF,TGCGCCAGCAGCCAAGAGCCGGGGAGGGGGGAAAAACTGTTTTTT,TRBV4-3,-,TRBJ1-4,-
CSVETTSEPNYGYTF,TGCAGCGTTGAAACGACGAGCGAGCCAAACTATGGCTACACCTTC,TRBV29-1,-,TRBJ1-2,-
CASGKRQGTSYEQYF,TGTGCCAGCGGCAAACGACAGGGGACTTCCTACGAGCAGTACTTC,TRBV6-5,TRBD1,TRBJ2-7,-
CAWDTGGDQPQHF,TGTGCCTGGGATACAGGGGGAGACCAGCCCCAGCATTTT,TRBV30,TRBD1,TRBJ1-5,-
CASSQDNGLAGLDTQYF,TGTGCCAGCAGCCAAGATAATGGACTAGCGGGTTTGGATACGCAGTATTTT,TRBV14,TRBD2,TRBJ2-3,-
CASSEASTGSSGYTF,TGTGCCAGCAGCGAAGCGTCGACAGGGTCTAGTGGCTACACCTTC,TRBV7-2,TRBD1,TRBJ1-2,-
CASSFTGTGWVSNQPQHF,TGTGCCAGCAGCTTTACCGGGACAGGGTGGGTGAGCAATCAGCCCCAGCATTTT,TRBV7-2,TRBD1,TRBJ1-5,-
CASSLAGEKLFF,TGCGCCAGCAGCTTGGCGGGTGAAAAACTGTTTTTT,TRBV5-1,-,TRBJ1-4,-
CAWRTPGTGKGNTIYF,TGTGCCTGGAGGACTCCCGGGACAGGGAAGGGAAACACCATATATTTT,TRBV30,TRBD1,TRBJ1-3,-
CASSAPGKAVNEQFF,TGTGCCAGCAGCGCACCAGGGAAGGCGGTAAATGAGCAGTTCTTC,TRBV9,-,TRBJ2-1,-
CAWSSIHGYTF,TGTGCCTGGAGTAGCATTCATGGCTACACCTTC,TRBV30,-,TRBJ1-2,-
CASSFSLAGGPKTQYF,TGCGCCAGCAGCTTCTCCCTAGCGGGGGGGCCGAAGACCCAGTACTTC,TRBV5-1,TRBD2,TRBJ2-5,-
CASKSNTGELFF,TGTGCCAGCAAGAGCAACACCGGGGAGCTGTTTTTT,TRBV12-3/TRBV12-4,-,TRBJ2-2,-
CASSPGQGARETQYF,TGTGCCAGCAGCCCGGGACAGGGGGCGCGTGAGACCCAGTACTTC,TRBV7-7,TRBD1,TRBJ2-5,-
CASSARTDTQYF,TGTGCCAGCAGCGCTCGGACAGATACGCAGTATTTT,TRBV9,-,TRBJ2-3,once
CASSLALTGNNYGYTF,TGTGCCAGCAGCTTAGCGCTGACAGGAAATAACTATGGCTACACCTTC,TRBV7-9,-,TRBJ1-2,-
CASGSQLAENTGELFF,TGTGCTAGTGGTTCACAACTAGCGGAGAACACCGGGGAGCTGTTTTTT,TRBV12-5,TRBD2,TRBJ2-2,-
CASRRTASGNTIYF,TGTGCCAGCAGACGGACAGCCTCTGGAAACACCATATATTTT,TRBV5-8,-,TRBJ1-3,-
CASSFAGGYTGELFF,TGTGCCAGCAGCTTTGCGGGGGGGTACACCGGGGAGCTGTTTTTT,TRBV5-6,TRBD2,TRBJ2-2,-
CASSLWEGHVEAFF,TGTGCCAGCAGCCTGTGGGAGGGTCATGTTGAAGCTTTCTTT,TRBV5-5,-,TRBJ1-1,-
CAWFQYRALNTEAFF,TGTGCCTGGTTCCAGTACAGGGCCTTGAACACTGAAGCTTTCTTT,TRBV30,-,TRBJ1-1,-
CASSGRDRGNYGYTF,TGTGCCAGCAGCGGAAGGGACAGGGGAAACTATGGCTACACCTTC,TRBV7-9,TRBD1,TRBJ1-2,-
CASRGLAGITGELFF,TGTGCCAGCAGGGGACTAGCGGGGATCACCGGGGAGCTGTTTTTT,TRBV5-6,TRBD2,TRBJ2-2,-
CASSARGSSYEQYF,TGTGCCAGCAGTGCGCGGGGAAGCTCCTACGAGCAGTACTTC,TRBV27,-,TRBJ2-7,-
CASSRQGEPTYGYTF,TGTGCCAGCAGTCGACAGGGTGAACCGACATATGGCTACACCTTC,TRBV6-5,TRBD1,TRBJ1-2,-
CASSQDSGQRGYTF,TGCGCCAGCAGCCAAGATTCTGGCCAACGCGGCTACACCTTC,TRBV4-3,-,TRBJ1-2,-
CASSRGKVGTEAFF,TGCGCCAGCAGCAGAGGGAAGGTGGGCACTGAAGCTTTCTTT,TRBV5-1,-,TRBJ1-1,-
CASSIGRDRGHGYTF,TGTGCCAGTAGTATAGGTAGGGACAGGGGTCATGGCTACACCTTC,TRBV19,TRBD1,TRBJ1-2,once
CASSLAPPGSSSTDTQYF,TGTGCCAGCAGCTTAGCCCCCCCGGGATCCTCTAGCACAGATACGCAGTATTTT,TRBV7-2,-,TRBJ2-3,-
CASSLRVNYGYTF,TGTGCCAGCAGTTTACGGGTAAACTATGGCTACACCTTC,TRBV28,-,TRBJ1-2,-
CASSLSRDTEAFF,TGCGCCAGCAGCTTATCGAGGGACACTGAAGCTTTCTTT,TRBV5-1,-,TRBJ1-1,-
CASSKKVGLADVTSTDTQYF,TGTGCCAGCAGCAAAAAAGTCGGACTAGCGGATGTTACTAGCACAGATACGCAGTATTTT,TRBV21-1,-,TRBJ2-3,-
CASRTSANNEQFF,TGTGCCAGCAGGACTAGCGCAAACAATGAGCAGTTCTTC,TRBV2,TRBD2,TRBJ2-1,-
CATREGQTSGIHPDYNEQFF,TGTGCCACCAGGGAAGGACAGACTAGCGGGATCCACCCTGACTACAATGAGCAGTTCTTC,TRBV24-1,TRBD2,TRBJ2-1,once
CASRSEPVMNTEAFF,TGTGCCAGCAGATCGGAGCCCGTGATGAACACTGAAGCTTTCTTT,TRBV7-2,-,TRBJ1-1,-
CASSPLSPGQHSGNTIYF,TGTGCCAGCTCACCACTTTCCCCGGGACAACACTCTGGAAACACCATATATTTT,TRBV18,-,TRBJ1-3,-
CSAKLWGGTSNTGELFF,TGCAGCGCCAAGCTGTGGGGCGGGACCTCGAACACCGGGGAGCTGTTTTTT,TRBV29-1,-,TRBJ2-2,-
CAWSPLPGTSGYTF,TGTGCCTGGAGCCCTCTTCCCGGGACAAGTGGCTACACCTTC,TRBV30,-,TRBJ1-2,-